This T cell receptor beta chain was sequenced during a study of T cell responses to AZD1222 COVID-19 vaccine. Clones were read by immunoSEQ multiplex PCR, and TCRdb kept only the in-frame ones, dropping some. The sample has over 150,000 clones; approximately 93% are singletons. Study outcomes and limitations: All repertoire sampling was performed exclusively after the peak T cell response.

A remark on this clone: Antigen: not known.

From germline, CDR1 is MDHEN and CDR2 SYDVKM. V lost 5 bases, J lost 6 bases, and 16 bases lay in between. This CDR3 comprises 14 residues. J is TRBJ1-2 and V is TRBV28; D is perhaps TRBD1 (5 bases). The source is an adult who received the AZD1222 COVID-19 vaccine. The sample consisted of peripheral blood, taken 28 days after the second AZD1222 dose. CDR3 nucleotide sequence: TGTGCCAGCAGTCTGGACACAAAAGGGAATGGCTACACCTTC. Encoded protein: CASSLDTKGNGYTF.